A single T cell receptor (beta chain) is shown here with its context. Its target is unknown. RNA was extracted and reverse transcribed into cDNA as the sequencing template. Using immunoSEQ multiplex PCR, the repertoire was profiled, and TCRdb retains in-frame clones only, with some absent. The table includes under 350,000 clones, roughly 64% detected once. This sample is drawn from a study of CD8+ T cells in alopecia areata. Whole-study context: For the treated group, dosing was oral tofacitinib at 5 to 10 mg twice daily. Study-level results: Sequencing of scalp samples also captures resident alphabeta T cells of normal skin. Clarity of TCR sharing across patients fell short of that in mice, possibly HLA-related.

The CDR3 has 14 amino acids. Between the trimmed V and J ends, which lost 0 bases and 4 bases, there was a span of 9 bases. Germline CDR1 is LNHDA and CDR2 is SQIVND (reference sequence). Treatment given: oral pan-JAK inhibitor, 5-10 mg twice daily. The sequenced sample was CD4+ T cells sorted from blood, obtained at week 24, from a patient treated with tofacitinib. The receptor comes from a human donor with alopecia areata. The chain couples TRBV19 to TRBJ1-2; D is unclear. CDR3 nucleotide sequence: TGTGCCAGTAGTATAGAGTACAGCGTCTATGGCTACACCTTC. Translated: CASSIEYSVYGYTF.